This TCR beta chain was recorded in a study of CD8+CD57+ T cells in acquired aplastic anemia. For CDR3 and TCR beta VDJ profiling, genomic DNA was the template used. TCRdb reanalysed the reads using MiXCR and keeps one entry per CDR3 protein. Of 150,000 to 200,000 distinct CDR3 sequences in the sample, around 60% are singletons; the top ten hold 45% to 50%. V gave up 2 bases and J gave up 1 base, with 12 bases separating them. Germline CDR1 reads DFQATT; CDR2 reads SNEGSKA (reference sequence). The CDR3 extends over 14 amino acids. The chain carries TRBV20-1 and TRBJ2-7, with D possibly being TRBD1 (6 bases). This receptor was taken from a human donor in good health. Sequenced: sorted CD4+, CD8+, or CD8+CD57+ T cells (not recorded which) from PBMCs. CDR3 DNA: TGCAGTGCTAGATCCAGGGGTGGGTCCTACGAGCAGTACTTC. This encodes CSARSRGGSYEQYF.